These 7 T cell receptor beta chains share one sample of origin, sequenced in a study of vaccination effects on CD4 cells after COVID-19. Only in-frame clones appear in the TCRdb table, and some are missing; sequencing was by immunoSEQ multiplex PCR. The sample comprises 65,000 or so clones, about 72% of which are singletons, and about 3% rests with the top ten. These receptors have no identified antigens. Peptide-pool stimulation followed by sequencing identified expanded antigen-specific CD4+ clonotypes in the ViraFEST assay. Subsequent to a culture period of 10 to 11 days, CD4+ T cells were isolated. Having tested negative for nucleocapsid antibodies, the vaccine recipients showed no prior SARS-CoV-2 infection. Specimen: CD4+ T cells from PBMCs cultured with HCoV-NL63 spike peptides, collected before COVID-19 vaccination. The receptor source for this set is a human donor who received a COVID-19 vaccine.

The rearrangement joins TRBV18 to TRBJ2-5; weak D call: TRBD2 (6 bases). Germline loops: CDR1 KGHSH, CDR2 LQKENI. Trimming removed 2 bases at V and 3 bases at J, with 13 bases between. CDR3 size: 15 residues. Here the CDR3 DNA reads TGTGCCAGCTCACCAGGGCGTGGAGGGGAAGAGACCCAGTACTTC. This translates into CASSPGRGGEETQYF.

The chain carries TRBV5-1 and TRBJ1-1; no clear D. Germline V lookup: CDR1 SGHRS, CDR2 YFSETQ. V dropped 4 bases and J dropped 1 base, with 11 bases sitting between them. The CDR3 runs 14 residues. CDR3 sequence (DNA): TGCGCCAGCAGCCCTCCGTTGGGGAACACTGAAGCTTTCTTT. Translating gives CASSPPLGNTEAFF.

The V and J genes are TRBV6-5 and TRBJ1-6, with TRBD1 as a possible D gene (6 bases). The CDR3 has 14 amino acids. Between the trimmed V and J ends, which lost 6 bases and 5 bases, there was a span of 11 bases. CDR1 MNHEY and CDR2 SVGAGI come from the germline V gene. The CDR3 spells CASRGQPDNSPLHF. CDR3 DNA sequence: TGTGCCAGCAGAGGACAGCCAGATAATTCACCCCTCCACTTT.

The CDR3 loop is CASSDRAGEQYV. CDR3 nucleotides: TGTGCCAGCAGTGACCGGGCGGGTGAGCAGTACGTC. The chain recombines TRBV25-1 with TRBJ2-7, with TRBD2 as a possible D gene (5 bases). The CDR3 runs to 12 residues. Germline V gives CDR1 MGHDK, CDR2 SYGVNS. Trimming removed 3 bases from V and 7 bases from J, with 10 bases in between.

This chain links TRBV27 with TRBJ1-4; no firm D call. There are 14 residues in the CDR3. V dropped 3 bases and J dropped 0 bases, with 5 bases sitting between them. Germline CDR1 MNHEY, CDR2 SMNVEV (reference sequence). The CDR3 region has the DNA TGTGCCAGCAGTTTTTCCTCAACTAATGAAAAACTGTTTTTT. Its protein product is CASSFSSTNEKLFF.

This clone was observed a handful of times. This chain joins TRBV2 and TRBJ2-2; D unclear. This CDR3 has 12 residues. Trimming stripped 5 bases from V and 9 bases from J, with 10 bases between. CDR1 is SNHLY and CDR2 is FYNNEI in the germline V gene. The CDR3, as DNA: TGTGCCAGCAGTCTATACGGGCGGGAGCTGTTTTTT. Translating gives CASSLYGRELFF.

This clone was found a few times. V gene TRBV2 combines with J gene TRBJ2-7, with 7 bases identical to TRBD1. In germline, CDR1 is SNHLY, CDR2 FYNNEI. J was trimmed by 6 bases and V by 3 bases; bases with no gene match: 5. The CDR3 is 13 residues long. The CDR3 spells CASSETGSGEQYV. CDR3 DNA sequence: TGTGCCAGCAGTGAGACAGGGTCGGGCGAGCAGTACGTC.